The 3 T cell receptor beta chains below all came from one sample that was sequenced in a study of blood T cell repertoires in COVID-19. Libraries were prepared by immunoSEQ multiplex PCR; TCRdb keeps only in-frame clonotypes and omits some of them. The sample carries some 69,000 clones, 90% recorded once. Input material: peripheral blood. The receptors derive from a middle-aged man with COVID-19, enrolled during active disease.

The chain uses TRBV14 and TRBJ2-3; D is perhaps TRBD2 (5 bases). From germline, CDR1 is SGHDN and CDR2 FVKESK. This CDR3 is built from 17 residues. The V gene lost 4 bases and the J gene lost 0 bases, with 17 bases spanning the gap. Written as DNA, the CDR3 is TGTGCCAGCAGCCGCCGAGGGTTGACAAAAAGCACAGATACGCAGTATTTT. It yields the protein CASSRRGLTKSTDTQYF. The full variable domain, in which reference TRBV14 and TRBJ2-3 provide the parts outside the CDR3, is EAGVTQFPSHSVIEKGQTVTLRCDPISGHDNLYWYRRVMGKEIKFLLHFVKESKQDESGMPNNRFLAERTGGTYSTLKVQPAELEDSGVYFCASSRRGLTKSTDTQYFGPGTRLTVL.

V gene TRBV4-3 combines with J gene TRBJ2-7; 9 bases map to TRBD1. The CDR3 contains 22 residues. Per germline, CDR1 LGHNA and CDR2 YSLEER. The V and J ends lost 0 bases and 10 bases, in that order; junction bases with no gene match: 31. CDR3 region: CASSQELPSFPTGGKRAATQYF. CDR3 bases: TGCGCCAGCAGCCAAGAGCTTCCCTCGTTTCCGACAGGGGGGAAACGTGCGGCAACCCAGTACTTC.

The rearrangement links TRBV6-4 to TRBJ2-2, with 9 positions matching TRBD1. V dropped 6 bases and J dropped 2; count of bases not matched to a gene: 10. The CDR3 consists of 17 residues. Germline V gene lookup returns CDR1 MRHNA and CDR2 SNTAGT. DNA of the CDR3: TGTGCCAGCAGCTCCACTCAGGGACAGGGTAACACCGGGGAGCTGTTTTTT. Translated: CASSSTQGQGNTGELFF.